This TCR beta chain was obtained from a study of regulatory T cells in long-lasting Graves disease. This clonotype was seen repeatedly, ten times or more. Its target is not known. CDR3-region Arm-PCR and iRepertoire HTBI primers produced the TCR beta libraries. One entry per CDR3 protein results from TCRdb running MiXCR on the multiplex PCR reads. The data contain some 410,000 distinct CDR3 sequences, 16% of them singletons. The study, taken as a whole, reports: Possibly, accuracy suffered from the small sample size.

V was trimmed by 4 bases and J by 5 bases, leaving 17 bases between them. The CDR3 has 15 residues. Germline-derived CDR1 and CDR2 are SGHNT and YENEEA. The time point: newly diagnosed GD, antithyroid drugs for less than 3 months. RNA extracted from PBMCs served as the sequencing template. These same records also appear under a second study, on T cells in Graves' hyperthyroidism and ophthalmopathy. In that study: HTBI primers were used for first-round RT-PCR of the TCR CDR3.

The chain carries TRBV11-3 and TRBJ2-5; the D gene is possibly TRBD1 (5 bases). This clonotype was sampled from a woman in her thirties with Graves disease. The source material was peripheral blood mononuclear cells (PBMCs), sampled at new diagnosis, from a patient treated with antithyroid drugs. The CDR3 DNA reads TGTGCCAGCAGCTCGGACACCCCCCTAGGGGAGACCCAGTACTTC. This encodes CASSSDTPLGETQYF.